These T cell receptor beta chains were read from a single sample in a study of blood T cells in healthy people across ages. TCRdb re-called the 5' RACE reads through MiXCR, storing one row per CDR3 protein. The sample has 700,000 to 900,000 distinct CDR3 sequences; under 30% are singletons. These data also featured in a second study, about T cells of mothers and their children.

The sample taken for sequencing was blood. Every receptor here comes from a boy aged 10-17 years in good health. Each CDR3 is given with its conserved first and last residue. The D gene is left open where the match is weak. Expanded clones get a size class; other rows say once, few or many, or leave the size out.

DNA,CDR3,J,V,size,D,length
TGTGCCAGCAGCACCACGGAGCGAGGTTTAGAGACCCAGTACTTC,CASSTTERGLETQYF,TRBJ2-5,TRBV7-9,.,.,15
TGTGCCAGCAGCTTATTCATAACACAAGAGACCCAGTACTTC,CASSLFITQETQYF,TRBJ2-5,TRBV7-4,few,.,14
TGTGCCAGCAGTTACTCAGCAGACAATGAGCAGTTCTTC,CASSYSADNEQFF,TRBJ2-1,TRBV6-5,few,.,13
TGTGCCAGCAGCCAAGGGACAGGGAGTTCACCCCTCCACTTT,CASSQGTGSSPLHF,TRBJ1-6,TRBV4-2,.,TRBD1,14
TGTGCCAGCAGCCAAGGTGGTTCGGCAGAGACCCAGTACTTC,CASSQGGSAETQYF,TRBJ2-5,TRBV3-1,.,.,14
TGTGCCAGCAGTTTCGGACGGTTAAACTATGGCTACACCTTC,CASSFGRLNYGYTF,TRBJ1-2,TRBV12-3/TRBV12-4,few,.,14
TGCAGTGCGGTCACAGGGGGCGGTTACAATGAGCAGTTCTTC,CSAVTGGGYNEQFF,TRBJ2-1,TRBV20-1,few,TRBD1,14
TGTGCCACCGGGTCGGGAGCGGGGAACGAGCAGTACTTC,CATGSGAGNEQYF,TRBJ2-7,TRBV24-1,.,TRBD2,13
TGTGCCAGCAGCCGTCGACTAGGCCCCGTAGATACGCAGTATTTT,CASSRRLGPVDTQYF,TRBJ2-3,TRBV27,.,.,15
TGCAGTGCTAGAGATCCGGCAGGGGCGGGAGGAAACACCATATATTTT,CSARDPAGAGGNTIYF,TRBJ1-3,TRBV20-1,.,.,16
TGTGCCAGCGTGGACAGTTCCTACGAGCAGTACTTC,CASVDSSYEQYF,TRBJ2-7,TRBV28,few,.,12
TGCGCCAGCAGCCAAGATTGGGCGGGTGGTGGTAACTATGGCTACACCTTC,CASSQDWAGGGNYGYTF,TRBJ1-2,TRBV4-1,few,.,17
TGTGCCAGCAGTGATTTTTCAGGGAGTGGGGCCAACGTCCTGACTTTC,CASSDFSGSGANVLTF,TRBJ2-6,TRBV6-4,.,.,16
TGTGCCAGCAGTTCCCTGACAGACTACGAGCAGTACTTC,CASSSLTDYEQYF,TRBJ2-7,TRBV12-3/TRBV12-4,few,.,13
TGTGCCAGCAGCCAAGATGTGAGCGCGGGGCCCCAGCATTTT,CASSQDVSAGPQHF,TRBJ1-5,TRBV3-1,.,.,14
TGTGCCAGCAGACCCAGCCGCGGGGGCACCTACAATGAGCAGTTCTTC,CASRPSRGGTYNEQFF,TRBJ2-1,TRBV7-6,few,.,16
TGTGCCAGCAGCTTCCCGGCGGAGGGACACACTGAAGCTTTCTTT,CASSFPAEGHTEAFF,TRBJ1-1,TRBV7-9,few,.,15
TGTGCCAGCAGCCAAGCTCTGGGACAAATCCAAGAGACCCAGTACTTC,CASSQALGQIQETQYF,TRBJ2-5,TRBV14,few,.,16
TGCAGCGTTGCCCGCACAGGCCTATTGGAGACCCAGTACTTC,CSVARTGLLETQYF,TRBJ2-5,TRBV29-1,few,.,14
TGCAGTGCTGTCGTCCGTGACAGGGCCACCGGGGAGCTGTTTTTT,CSAVVRDRATGELFF,TRBJ2-2,TRBV20-1,.,TRBD1,15
TGTGCCAGCAGTGATGGGACTAGCGGGGGGAATACGCAGTATTTT,CASSDGTSGGNTQYF,TRBJ2-3,TRBV2,.,TRBD2,15